Listed below are T cell receptor beta chains from one sample, sequenced in a study. TCRdb called the RT-PCR reads again in MiXCR, with one record for every CDR3 protein. The sample contains 550,000 to 750,000 distinct CDR3 sequences, 14% of which appear only once. Source material: memory CD4+ T cells from blood. Receptors originate from a female donor in good health, serving as a healthy control. Both conserved end residues are trimmed from each CDR3. D genes are given only for firm matches.

d_call	v_call	j_call	cdr3_length	cdr3_aa
TRBD1	TRBV7-2	TRBJ1-2	14	ASSPATGTGRYGYT
TRBD1	TRBV5-1	TRBJ2-2	13	ASSLRGQGTGELF
.	TRBV20-1	TRBJ2-7	9	SVSGHYEQY
.	TRBV28	TRBJ1-2	17	ASSPLWVDSRARGYGYT
.	TRBV25-1	TRBJ2-1	11	ASTTPGAYEQF
TRBD1	TRBV4-3	TRBJ2-7	14	ASSQDPYRGSYEQY
.	TRBV7-2	TRBJ2-7	12	ASSLAAAGREQY
TRBD1	TRBV7-2	TRBJ1-3	11	ASSLAQGDTIY
.	TRBV7-2	TRBJ2-5	9	ASSFSETQY
.	TRBV20-1	TRBJ2-7	10	SARSTGSEQY
TRBD2	TRBV10-3	TRBJ2-2	15	AISEITSGRSTGELF
.	TRBV28	TRBJ2-3	13	ASSRREHVTDTQY
TRBD2	TRBV7-2	TRBJ2-3	14	ASSLEAGAFGDTQY
.	TRBV6-6	TRBJ2-1	14	ASSRIQGRSYNEQF
.	TRBV7-9	TRBJ2-2	13	ASSPNRANTGELF
TRBD2	TRBV4-2	TRBJ2-7	14	ASSQDLSGRLYEQY
.	TRBV28	TRBJ2-5	11	ASSLRLQETQY
.	TRBV6-5	TRBJ2-7	15	ASSPGSGRRTSYEQY
.	TRBV20-1	TRBJ2-1	12	SASSAVTYNEQF
TRBD1	TRBV18	TRBJ2-7	11	ASSRSTGEEQY
TRBD1	TRBV5-6	TRBJ1-2	12	ASSKSRTGGGYT
TRBD1	TRBV7-2	TRBJ2-7	12	ASSSEQRAGGGY
TRBD1	TRBV5-1	TRBJ2-7	12	ASSGSGQKYEQY
TRBD2	TRBV28	TRBJ2-3	15	ASSPPRAGGSTDTQY
TRBD2	TRBV30	TRBJ2-1	15	AWIGTSGSSSYNEQF
TRBD2	TRBV7-2	TRBJ2-7	12	ASSSKAGVGEQY
.	TRBV6-6	TRBJ2-5	15	ASSVAGGQGGQETQY